This T cell receptor beta chain was captured in a study of cytomegalovirus exposure and HLA in healthy donors. Whole-study context: Ancestry clustering placed 70% to 90% of 300 to 400 genotyped donors in the Caucasian-associated cluster.

In germline, CDR1 is MNHEY, CDR2 SVGAGI. V gave up 4 bases and J gave up 4 bases, with 11 bases separating them. This CDR3 has 14 amino acids. The PCR employed 60 Vbeta primers together with 13 Jbeta primers. Assay: immunoSEQ multiplex PCR; the TCRdb copy retains only in-frame clones and omits some. The table records 150,000 to 200,000 clones, roughly 80% of them present only once. The genes are TRBV6-5 and TRBJ1-3; unclear D gene. Input material: PBMCs. The sequence was collected from a human donor in good health. The DNA of the CDR3 is TGTGCCAGCAGTTCCTCAACTCGGGGAAACACCATATATTTT. Translation: CASSSSTRGNTIYF.